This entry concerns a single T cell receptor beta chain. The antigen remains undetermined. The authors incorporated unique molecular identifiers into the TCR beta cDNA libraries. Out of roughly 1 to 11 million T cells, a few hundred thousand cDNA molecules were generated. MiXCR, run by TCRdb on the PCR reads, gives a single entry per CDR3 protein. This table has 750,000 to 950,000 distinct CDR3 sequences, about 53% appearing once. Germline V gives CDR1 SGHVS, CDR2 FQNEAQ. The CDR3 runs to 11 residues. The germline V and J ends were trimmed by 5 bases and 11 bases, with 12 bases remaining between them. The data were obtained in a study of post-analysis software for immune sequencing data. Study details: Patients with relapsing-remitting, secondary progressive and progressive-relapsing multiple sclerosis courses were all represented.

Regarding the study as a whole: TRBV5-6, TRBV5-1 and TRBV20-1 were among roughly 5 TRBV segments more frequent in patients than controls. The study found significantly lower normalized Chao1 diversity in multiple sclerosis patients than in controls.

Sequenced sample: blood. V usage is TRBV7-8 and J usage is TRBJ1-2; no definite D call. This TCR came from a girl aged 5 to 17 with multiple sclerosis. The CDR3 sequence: CASSPKDLYTF. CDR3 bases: TGTGCCAGCAGCCCTAAGGACCTATACACCTTC.